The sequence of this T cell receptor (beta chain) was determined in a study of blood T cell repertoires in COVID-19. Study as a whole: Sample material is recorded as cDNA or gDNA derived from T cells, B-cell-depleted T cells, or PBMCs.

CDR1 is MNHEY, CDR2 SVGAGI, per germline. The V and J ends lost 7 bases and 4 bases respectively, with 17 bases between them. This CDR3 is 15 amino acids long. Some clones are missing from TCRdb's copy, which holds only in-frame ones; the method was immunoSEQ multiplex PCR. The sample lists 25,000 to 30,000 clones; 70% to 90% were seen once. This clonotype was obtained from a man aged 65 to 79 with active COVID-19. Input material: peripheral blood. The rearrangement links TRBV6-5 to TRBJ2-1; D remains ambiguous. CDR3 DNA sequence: TGTGCCAGCAATCAAATAGATAGCCCATACAATGAGCAGTTCTTC. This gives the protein CASNQIDSPYNEQFF.